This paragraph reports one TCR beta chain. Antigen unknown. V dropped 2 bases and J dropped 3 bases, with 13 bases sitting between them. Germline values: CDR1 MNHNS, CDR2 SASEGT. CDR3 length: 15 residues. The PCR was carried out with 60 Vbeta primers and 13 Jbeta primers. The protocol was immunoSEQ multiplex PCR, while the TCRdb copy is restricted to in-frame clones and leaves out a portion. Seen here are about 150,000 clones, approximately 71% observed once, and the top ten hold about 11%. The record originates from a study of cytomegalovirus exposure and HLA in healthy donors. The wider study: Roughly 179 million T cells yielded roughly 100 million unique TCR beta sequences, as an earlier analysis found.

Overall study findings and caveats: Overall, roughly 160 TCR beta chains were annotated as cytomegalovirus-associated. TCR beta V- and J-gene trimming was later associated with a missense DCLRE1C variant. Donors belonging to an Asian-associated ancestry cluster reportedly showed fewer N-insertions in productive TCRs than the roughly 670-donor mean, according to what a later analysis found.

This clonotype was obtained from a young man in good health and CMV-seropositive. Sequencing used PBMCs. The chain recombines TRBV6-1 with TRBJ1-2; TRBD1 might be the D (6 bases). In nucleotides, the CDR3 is TGTGCCAGCAGTGAATCGGGGCAGGGGCACTATGGCTACACCTTC. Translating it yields CASSESGQGHYGYTF.